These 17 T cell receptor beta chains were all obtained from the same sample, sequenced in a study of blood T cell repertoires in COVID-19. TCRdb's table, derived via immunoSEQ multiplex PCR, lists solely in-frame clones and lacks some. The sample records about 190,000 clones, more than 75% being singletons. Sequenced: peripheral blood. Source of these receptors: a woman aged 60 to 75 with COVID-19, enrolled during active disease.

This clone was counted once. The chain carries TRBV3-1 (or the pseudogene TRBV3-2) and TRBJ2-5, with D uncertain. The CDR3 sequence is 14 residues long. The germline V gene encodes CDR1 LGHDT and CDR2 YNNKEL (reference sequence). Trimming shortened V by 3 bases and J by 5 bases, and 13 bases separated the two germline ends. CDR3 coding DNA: TGTGCCAGCAGCCACGTACACAACCCGGAGACCCAGTACTTC. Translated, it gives CASSHVHNPETQYF.

The CDR3 spells CASSLGQGREQFF. CDR3 DNA sequence: TGCGCCAGCAGCTTGGGACAGGGTCGGGAGCAGTTCTTC. The chain has TRBV5-1 and TRBJ2-1, with TRBD1 identical over 7 bases. This CDR3 is built from 13 residues. After removal of 0 bases from V and 10 bases from J, the junction contained 4 bases not matched to a gene. The V gene's germline CDR1 is SGHRS and CDR2 YFSETQ.

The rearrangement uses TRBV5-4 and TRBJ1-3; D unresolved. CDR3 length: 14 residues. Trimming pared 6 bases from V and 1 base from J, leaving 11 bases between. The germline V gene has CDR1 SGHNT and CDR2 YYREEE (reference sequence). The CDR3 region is CASTSKTSGNTIYF. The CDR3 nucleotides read TGTGCCAGCACCTCAAAGACTTCTGGAAACACCATATATTTT.

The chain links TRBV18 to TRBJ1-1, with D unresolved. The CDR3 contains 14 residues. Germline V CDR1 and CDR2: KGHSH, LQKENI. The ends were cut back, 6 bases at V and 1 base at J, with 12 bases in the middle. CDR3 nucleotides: TGTGCCAGCTCCCTTATGGAGGGGAACACTGAAGCTTTCTTT. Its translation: CASSLMEGNTEAFF. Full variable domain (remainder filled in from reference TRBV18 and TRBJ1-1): NAGVMQNPRHLVRRRGQEARLRCSPMKGHSHVYWYRQLPEEGLKFMVYLQKENIIDESGMPKERFSAEFPKEGPSILRIQQVVRGDSAAYFCASSLMEGNTEAFFGQGTRLTVV.

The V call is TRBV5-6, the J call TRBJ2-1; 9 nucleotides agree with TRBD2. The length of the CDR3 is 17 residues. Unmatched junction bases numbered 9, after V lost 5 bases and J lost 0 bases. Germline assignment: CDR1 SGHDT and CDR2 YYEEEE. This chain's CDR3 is CASRHGLARGSYNEQFF. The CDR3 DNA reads TGTGCCAGCAGACACGGACTAGCGAGAGGCTCCTACAATGAGCAGTTCTTC.

CDR3 nucleotide sequence: TGTGCCTGGGCAAAAGGGAGGGATGAAAAACTGTTTTTT. Translated, it gives CAWAKGRDEKLFF. The rearrangement joins TRBV30 to TRBJ1-4; no firm D call. This CDR3 region has 13 residues. CDR1 is GTSNPN, CDR2 SVGIG, per germline (reference sequence). V was shortened by 5 bases and J by 6 bases, with 13 bases between the two germline ends.

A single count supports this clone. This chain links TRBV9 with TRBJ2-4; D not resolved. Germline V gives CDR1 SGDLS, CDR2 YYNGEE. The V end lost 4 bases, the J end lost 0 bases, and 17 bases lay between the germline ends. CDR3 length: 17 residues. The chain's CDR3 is CASSPPPSALAKNIQYF. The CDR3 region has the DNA TGTGCCAGCAGCCCGCCCCCAAGCGCCCTAGCCAAAAACATTCAGTACTTC.

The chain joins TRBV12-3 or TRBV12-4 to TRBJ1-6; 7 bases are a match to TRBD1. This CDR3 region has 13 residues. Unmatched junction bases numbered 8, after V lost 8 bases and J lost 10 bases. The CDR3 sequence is CASGDRARSPLHF. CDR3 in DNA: TGTGCCAGCGGAGACAGGGCTAGGTCACCCCTCCACTTT.

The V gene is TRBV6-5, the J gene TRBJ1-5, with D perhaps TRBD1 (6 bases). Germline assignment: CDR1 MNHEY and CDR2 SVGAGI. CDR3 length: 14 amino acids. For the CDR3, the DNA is TGTGCGTCGAAGGAAGGGGGTAGCAATCAGCCCCAGCATTTT. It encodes CASKEGGSNQPQHF.

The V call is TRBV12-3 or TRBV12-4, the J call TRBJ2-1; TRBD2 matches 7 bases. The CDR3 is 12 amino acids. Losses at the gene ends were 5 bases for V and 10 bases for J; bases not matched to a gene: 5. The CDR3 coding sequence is TGTGCCAGCAGTGCGACGGGGGGAGAGCAGTTCTTC. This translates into CASSATGGEQFF.

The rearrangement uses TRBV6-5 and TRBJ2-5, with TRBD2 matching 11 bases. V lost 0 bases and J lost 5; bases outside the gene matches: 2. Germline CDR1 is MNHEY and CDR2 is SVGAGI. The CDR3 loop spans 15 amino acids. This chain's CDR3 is CASSYSWTSGETQYF. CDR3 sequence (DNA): TGTGCCAGCAGTTACTCCTGGACTAGCGGGGAGACCCAGTACTTC.

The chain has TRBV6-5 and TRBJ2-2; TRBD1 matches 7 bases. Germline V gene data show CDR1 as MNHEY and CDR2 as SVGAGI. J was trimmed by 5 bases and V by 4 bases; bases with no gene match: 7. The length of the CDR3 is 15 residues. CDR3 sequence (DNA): TGTGCCAGCAGTTTAGACAGGGTGTCGACCGGGGAGCTGTTTTTT. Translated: CASSLDRVSTGELFF.

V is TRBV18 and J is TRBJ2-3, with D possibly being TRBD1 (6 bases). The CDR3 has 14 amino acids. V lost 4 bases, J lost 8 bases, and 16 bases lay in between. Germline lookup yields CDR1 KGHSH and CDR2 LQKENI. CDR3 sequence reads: CASSLSGETGTQYF. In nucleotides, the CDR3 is TGTGCCAGCTCACTTTCAGGGGAGACGGGTACGCAGTATTTT. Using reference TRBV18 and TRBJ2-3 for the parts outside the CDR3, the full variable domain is NAGVMQNPRHLVRRRGQEARLRCSPMKGHSHVYWYRQLPEEGLKFMVYLQKENIIDESGMPKERFSAEFPKEGPSILRIQQVVRGDSAAYFCASSLSGETGTQYFGPGTRLTVL.

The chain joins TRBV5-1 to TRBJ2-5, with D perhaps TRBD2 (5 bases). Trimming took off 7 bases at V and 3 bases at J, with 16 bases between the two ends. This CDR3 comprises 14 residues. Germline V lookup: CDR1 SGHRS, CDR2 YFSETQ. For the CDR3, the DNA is TGCGCCAGCGGCACCCCGGGATCCGAAGAGACCCAGTACTTC. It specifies CASGTPGSEETQYF.

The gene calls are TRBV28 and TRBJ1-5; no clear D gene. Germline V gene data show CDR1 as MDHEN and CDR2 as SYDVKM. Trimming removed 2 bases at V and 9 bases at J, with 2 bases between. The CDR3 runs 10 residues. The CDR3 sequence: CASSLRPQHF. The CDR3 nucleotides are TGTGCCAGCAGTTTACGGCCCCAGCATTTT.

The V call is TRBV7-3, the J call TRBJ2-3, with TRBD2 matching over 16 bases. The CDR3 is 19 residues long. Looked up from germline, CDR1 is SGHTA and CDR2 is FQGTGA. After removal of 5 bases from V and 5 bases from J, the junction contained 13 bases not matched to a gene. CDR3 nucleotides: TGTGCCAGCAGCAGATTCCCGGGACTAGCGGGGGGGCCGGAAGATACGCAGTATTTT. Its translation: CASSRFPGLAGGPEDTQYF.

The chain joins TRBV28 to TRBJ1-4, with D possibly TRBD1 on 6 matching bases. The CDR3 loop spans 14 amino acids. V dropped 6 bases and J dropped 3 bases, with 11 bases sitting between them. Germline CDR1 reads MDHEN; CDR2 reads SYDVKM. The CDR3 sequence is CASSPRQANEKLFF. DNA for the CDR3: TGTGCCAGCAGCCCGCGACAGGCTAATGAAAAACTGTTTTTT.